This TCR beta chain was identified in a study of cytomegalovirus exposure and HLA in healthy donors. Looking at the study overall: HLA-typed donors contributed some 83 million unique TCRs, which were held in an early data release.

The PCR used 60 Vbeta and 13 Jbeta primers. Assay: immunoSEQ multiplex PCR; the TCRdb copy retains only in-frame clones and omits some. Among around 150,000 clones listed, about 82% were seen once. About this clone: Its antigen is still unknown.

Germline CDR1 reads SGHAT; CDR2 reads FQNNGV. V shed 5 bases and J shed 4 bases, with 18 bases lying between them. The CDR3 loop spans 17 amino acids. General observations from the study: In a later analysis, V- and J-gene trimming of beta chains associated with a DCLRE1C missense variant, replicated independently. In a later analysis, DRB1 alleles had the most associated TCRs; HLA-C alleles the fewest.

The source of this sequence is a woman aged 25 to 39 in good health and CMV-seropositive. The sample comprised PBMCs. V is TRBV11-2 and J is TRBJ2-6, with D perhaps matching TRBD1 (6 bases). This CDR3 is CASSPWTARPGANVLTF. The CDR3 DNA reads TGTGCCAGCAGCCCCTGGACAGCTAGACCCGGGGCCAACGTCCTGACTTTC.